Given below is one T cell receptor (beta chain) in context. Its antigen is unidentified. Time point given: newly diagnosed, previously untreated cHL patient sample. Thawed PBMCs underwent magnetic negative selection to yield purified CD4+ T cells. PBMCs from untreated, newly diagnosed classical Hodgkin lymphoma were comparison samples. V dropped 5 bases and J dropped 4; count of bases not matched to a gene: 6. CDR3 size: 15 residues. CDR1 is MDHEN, CDR2 SYDVKM, per germline. These data are taken from a study of PD-1 blockade in classical Hodgkin lymphoma. Whole-study results and caveats: Prior therapy or disease activity may underlie the repertoire differences, whose causes remain undefined. Before treatment, TCR diversity in newly diagnosed patients was reportedly lower than in healthy donors.

This table comes from immunoSEQ multiplex PCR, and its TCRdb copy is limited to in-frame clones, with some not included. Seen here are under 40,000 clones, around 89% observed once, and the top ten hold more than 1%. This rearrangement joins TRBV28 to TRBJ2-3; 10 nucleotides line up with TRBD1. The TCR comes from a human donor with classical Hodgkin lymphoma. The sample taken for sequencing was CD4+ T cells from blood. The chain's CDR3 is CASSDRGLAADTQYF. Here the CDR3 DNA reads TGTGCCAGCAGTGACAGGGGGCTAGCGGCAGATACGCAGTATTTT.